These 30 T cell receptor beta chains came from one sample sequenced in a study of T cells in Graves' hyperthyroidism and ophthalmopathy. Amplification targeted TCR beta CDR3 regions from RNA transcripts. The study used the HTBI primer set for a first-round RT-PCR of the TCR CDR3. TCRdb re-called the multiplex PCR reads with MiXCR, one entry per CDR3 protein. The sample holds over 650,000 distinct CDR3 sequences, about a sixth seen once. Material: blood. All receptors derive from a man in his late teens or twenties with Graves' hyperthyroidism.

The rearrangement uses TRBV20-1 and TRBJ1-2, with D perhaps TRBD1 (6 bases). The germline V gene encodes CDR1 DFQATT and CDR2 SNEGSKA (reference sequence). The V gene lost 0 bases and the J gene lost 0 bases, with 14 bases spanning the gap. The CDR3 length is 16 residues. The CDR3 coding sequence is TGCAGTGCTAGAGAACGGGGGCCGCTGTCTAACTATGGCTACACCTTC. Its translation is CSARERGPLSNYGYTF.

This clonotype was counted a few times. CDR3 sequence (DNA): TGTGCCAGCAGTTTCCCGGGACAGGGGGCGCGTAGCCTCGCCGACCCGTCCTACAATGAGCAGTTCTTC. It specifies CASSFPGQGARSLADPSYNEQFF. V usage is TRBV27 and J usage is TRBJ2-1; 12 nucleotides line up with TRBD1. Germline V gene data show CDR1 as MNHEY and CDR2 as SMNVEV (reference sequence). With V trimmed by 3 bases and J by 1 base, 22 bases remained unmatched. The CDR3 is 23 residues long.

This clonotype was seen at least ten times. The chain recombines TRBV3-1 with TRBJ2-2; a possible D gene is TRBD2 (5 bases). Germline lookup yields CDR1 LGHDT and CDR2 YNNKEL (reference sequence). The CDR3 totals 15 residues. V was clipped by 1 base and J by 1 base, with 7 bases between them. The CDR3 loop is CASSQGGWNTGELFF. The CDR3 DNA follows: TGTGCCAGCAGCCAAGGAGGGTGGAACACCGGGGAGCTGTTTTTT.

This clonotype came up many times. The chain employs TRBV7-2 and TRBJ1-1; tentative D call: TRBD1 (5 bases). This CDR3 spans 16 amino acids. Trimming removed 1 base from V and 4 bases from J, with 16 bases in between. CDR1 and CDR2 (germline): SGHTA, FQGNSA. CDR3 in amino acids: CASSLGPPGRGTEAFF. Written as DNA, the CDR3 is TGTGCCAGCAGCTTAGGGCCCCCAGGGAGGGGCACTGAAGCTTTCTTT.

This clonotype was observed many times. The chain couples TRBV20-1 to TRBJ2-1; 14 bases are a match to TRBD2. The CDR3 has 16 amino acids. Germline V gives CDR1 DFQATT, CDR2 SNEGSKA (reference sequence). CDR3 DNA: TGCAGCGGTGGACTAGCGGGAGGCCGCTCCTACAATGAGCAGTTCTTC. Translating it yields CSGGLAGGRSYNEQFF.

The V call is TRBV27, the J call TRBJ1-5; 9 bases match TRBD1. The CDR3 runs 18 residues. Unmatched junction bases numbered 11, after V lost 5 bases and J lost 0 bases. Per the germline V gene, CDR1 is MNHEY and CDR2 is SMNVEV (reference sequence). This CDR3 reads CASSPTLDRGISNQPQHF. DNA of the CDR3: TGTGCCAGCAGTCCAACCCTCGACAGGGGGATTAGCAATCAGCCCCAGCATTTT.

This clonotype was counted only a few times. A much larger clone lies a single base off, so this may be a read error. The V gene is TRBV28, the J gene TRBJ2-3; D unclear. The CDR3 is 12 residues long. V was shortened by 1 base and J by 4 bases, with 3 bases between the two germline ends. Germline V lookup: CDR1 MDHEN, CDR2 SYDVKM. This CDR3 is CASSLYPDTQYF. Written as DNA, the CDR3 is TGTGCCAGCAGTTTATACCCAGATACGCAGTATTTT.

This clonotype turned up a few times. The V call is TRBV20-1, the J call TRBJ2-7; tentatively, D is TRBD2 (6 bases). Trimming left V 4 bases short and J 2 bases short, with 18 bases between. This CDR3 region has 15 residues. Per the germline V gene, CDR1 is DFQATT and CDR2 is SNEGSKA (reference sequence). CDR3 coding DNA: TGCAGTGCTAAATACGGCGGGATGGGAACCTACGAGCAGTACTTC. Translated: CSAKYGGMGTYEQYF.

In its sample, this clonotype was seen many times. The gene calls are TRBV28 and TRBJ2-4; 8 bases agree with TRBD1. Per the germline V gene, CDR1 is MDHEN and CDR2 is SYDVKM. This CDR3 has 18 amino acids. The J segment lost 8 bases and the V segment lost 5 bases, leaving 20 bases of the junction unmatched. CDR3 coding DNA: TGTGCCAGCAGTCCTGAAGAAGGGACAGGAGGGATTTCGTACATTCAGTACTTC. This gives the protein CASSPEEGTGGISYIQYF.

This clonotype was counted a few times. In nucleotides, the CDR3 is TGTGCTAGTGGTTACGGTGACGAAGCTTTCTTT. As protein: CASGYGDEAFF. The rearrangement links TRBV12-5 to TRBJ1-1; D gene ambiguous. V was clipped by 4 bases and J by 8 bases, with 8 bases between them. CDR1 is LGHNT, CDR2 FRNRAP, per germline. CDR3 length equals 11 residues.

This chain links TRBV7-9 with TRBJ1-2; 7 positions match TRBD1. The CDR3 runs to 15 residues. Losses at the gene ends were 2 bases for V and 3 bases for J; bases not matched to a gene: 6. CDR1 and CDR2 from the germline V gene are SEHNR and FQNEAQ (reference sequence). CDR3 region: CASSLSGQIDYGYTF. DNA of the CDR3: TGTGCCAGCAGCTTATCGGGACAGATCGACTATGGCTACACCTTC. The complete variable domain, with remaining parts taken from reference TRBV7-9 and TRBJ1-2, reads DTGVSQNPRHKITKRGQNVTFRCDPISEHNRLYWYRQTLGQGPEFLTYFQNEAQLEKSRLLSDRFSAERPKGSFSTLEIQRTEQGDSAMYLCASSLSGQIDYGYTFGSGTRLTVV.

This chain uses TRBV7-8 with TRBJ1-5; D is unresolved. CDR3 length equals 16 residues. The V gene lost 1 base and the J gene lost 0 bases, with 10 bases spanning the gap. The germline V gene encodes CDR1 SGHVS and CDR2 FQNEAQ. The CDR3 nucleotides are TGTGCCAGCAGCTTAGAAGTGACTCATAGCAATCAGCCCCAGCATTTT. It specifies CASSLEVTHSNQPQHF. Variable domain in full (rest from reference TRBV7-8 and TRBJ1-5): GAGVSQSPRYKVAKRGQDVALRCDPISGHVSLFWYQQALGQGPEFLTYFQNEAQLDKSGLPSDRFFAERPEGSVSTLKIQRTQQEDSAVYLCASSLEVTHSNQPQHFGDGTRLSIL.

This clonotype came up many times. V gene TRBV2 combines with J gene TRBJ1-2, with a possible D match to TRBD1 (6 bases). The length of the CDR3 is 12 residues. Germline-derived CDR1 and CDR2 are SNHLY and FYNNEI. V lost 4 bases, J lost 4 bases, and 7 bases lay in between. The CDR3: CASSVGAYGYTF. The CDR3 bases are TGTGCCAGCAGTGTGGGGGCCTATGGCTACACCTTC.

This chain uses TRBV5-1 with TRBJ2-1, with 10 bases lining up with TRBD2. The germline CDR1 and CDR2 sequences are SGHRS and YFSETQ. There are 15 residues in the CDR3. J gave up 3 bases and V 6 bases, and 6 bases lay outside the gene matches. In DNA, the CDR3 is TGCGCCAGCACCCCTAGCGGGAGTATCTACAATGAGCAGTTCTTC. This sequence encodes CASTPSGSIYNEQFF.

The rearrangement joins TRBV6-1 to TRBJ2-6; D is uncertain. V was pared by 1 base and J by 0 bases, with 4 bases between. Germline V gives CDR1 MNHNS, CDR2 SASEGT. This CDR3 contains 15 residues. CDR3 DNA sequence: TGTGCCAGCAGTGAAGGGGGCTCTGGGGCCAACGTCCTGACTTTC. It specifies CASSEGGSGANVLTF.

The CDR3 DNA reads TGTGCCAGCAGCACCTCCGGACCCGGCCCTGAAGCTTTCTTT. Translated: CASSTSGPGPEAFF. J is TRBJ1-1 and V is TRBV11-3; D unclear. V shed 5 bases and J shed 6 bases, with 16 bases lying between them. The germline V gene encodes CDR1 SGHNT and CDR2 YENEEA. This CDR3 comprises 14 residues.

This clonotype showed up just a few times. The rearrangement joins TRBV20-1 to TRBJ2-1; 7 bases fit TRBD2. This CDR3 has 16 amino acids. The junction had 8 bases not matched to a gene; V was cut back by 3 bases and J by 0 bases. The germline V gene has CDR1 DFQATT and CDR2 SNEGSKA (reference sequence). In DNA, the CDR3 is TGCAGTGCTAGCCCTACCCTAGCGGACTCCTACAATGAGCAGTTCTTC. Residues: CSASPTLADSYNEQFF.

This clonotype has ten or more counts. J is TRBJ2-3 and V is TRBV12-3 or TRBV12-4, with 7 bases matching TRBD2. This CDR3 spans 17 amino acids. Trimming cost V 3 bases and J 0 bases; bases outside gene matches: 9. This CDR3 reads CASSLSVAGTSTDTQYF. The CDR3 DNA is TGTGCCAGCAGTTTGTCGGTAGCGGGCACTAGCACAGATACGCAGTATTTT.

This clonotype has ten or more counts. At one boundary the junction diverges from the germline segment, which might be a read error. The V gene is TRBV11-2, the J gene TRBJ1-5, with D perhaps TRBD1 (6 bases). The germline CDR1 and CDR2 sequences are SGHAT and FQNNGV. This CDR3 has 13 residues. The CDR3 DNA is TGTGCCAGCAGCCTTGACAGGAATCGGCCCCAGCATTTT. Its translation is CASSLDRNRPQHF. The full variable domain, its missing parts supplied by reference TRBV11-2 and TRBJ1-5, is EAGVAQSPRYKIIEKRQSVAFWCNPISGHATLYWYQQILGQGPKLLIQFQNNGVVDDSQLPKDRFSAERLKGVDSTLKIQPAKLEDSAVYLCASSLDRNRPQHFGDGTRLSIL.

This clonotype appeared many times. The chain employs TRBV6-6 and TRBJ1-2, with 7 bases identical to TRBD1. CDR1 and CDR2 from the germline V gene are MNHNY and SVGAGI (reference sequence). V gave up 0 bases and J gave up 3 bases; unmatched junction bases: 4. The CDR3 contains 15 residues. The CDR3 DNA sequence: TGTGCCAGCAGTTACTCTGACAGGGCCCACTATGGCTACACCTTC. It yields the protein CASSYSDRAHYGYTF.

This clonotype showed up many times. V and J are TRBV7-2 and TRBJ2-7; a possible D gene is TRBD1 (6 bases). The CDR3 extends over 17 amino acids. Per germline, CDR1 SGHTA and CDR2 FQGNSA. V lost 4 bases, J lost 0 bases, and 19 bases lay in between. CDR3 in DNA: TGTGCCAGCAGCTCCAGGGGACGGGACGGCAGCTCCTACGAGCAGTACTTC. It encodes CASSSRGRDGSSYEQYF.

This clonotype was seen more than once but under ten times. This chain links TRBV20-1 with TRBJ2-7; 14 bases map to TRBD2. Germline-derived CDR1 and CDR2 are DFQATT and SNEGSKA (reference sequence). V lost 5 bases and J lost 5; bases outside the gene matches: 5. The CDR3 loop spans 14 amino acids. CDR3 nucleotide sequence: TGCAGTGCTCGACTAGCGGGAGGGCCCCACGAGCAGTACTTC. It is translated as CSARLAGGPHEQYF.

This clonotype appeared many times. The chain employs TRBV2 and TRBJ1-2; D is perhaps TRBD1 (5 bases). The CDR3 consists of 20 residues. With 0 bases removed from V and 8 bases from J, the gap between germline ends came to 31 bases. Germline V gives CDR1 SNHLY, CDR2 FYNNEI. The CDR3 nucleotides read TGTGCCAGCAGTGAAGCGTTCGGGGGTGTGGGACCATCTAGTACGTGGGGCTACACCTTC. It translates to CASSEAFGGVGPSSTWGYTF.

This clonotype was detected many times. The chain employs TRBV7-8 and TRBJ2-1; maybe TRBD2 (5 bases). The CDR3 length is 17 residues. CDR1 is SGHVS, CDR2 FQNEAQ, per germline. Trimming removed 0 bases from V and 1 base from J, with 13 bases in between. In nucleotides, the CDR3 is TGTGCCAGCAGCTTAGCACACGGAGCGGAATCCTACAATGAGCAGTTCTTC. This codes for CASSLAHGAESYNEQFF.

This clonotype was found many times. The rearrangement links TRBV10-3 to TRBJ2-2, with 8 bases aligning to TRBD2. The CDR3 has 16 residues. Per the germline V gene, CDR1 is ENHRY and CDR2 is SYGVKD. Trimming cost V 6 bases and J 0 bases; bases outside gene matches: 6. This chain's CDR3 is CAISILAVTNTGELFF. As DNA, the CDR3 is TGTGCCATCAGCATACTAGCGGTCACGAACACCGGGGAGCTGTTTTTT.

The sample holds many counts of this clonotype. This CDR3 is CASSLQGVGQPQHF. CDR3 DNA sequence: TGTGCCAGCAGCTTACAGGGGGTAGGTCAGCCCCAGCATTTT. The chain links TRBV2 to TRBJ1-5, with 8 bases aligning to TRBD1. This CDR3 contains 14 residues. Germline lookup yields CDR1 SNHLY and CDR2 FYNNEI. V shed 6 bases, J shed 6 bases, and the junction held 7 bases outside the gene matches.

This clonotype was seen ten or more times. The V call is TRBV28, the J call TRBJ2-7; the D is unclear. V was shortened by 6 bases and J by 6 bases, with 15 bases between the two germline ends. The CDR3 runs 13 residues. CDR1 is MDHEN and CDR2 is SYDVKM in the germline V gene. This chain's CDR3 is CASSRSDLVEQYF. The CDR3 DNA is TGTGCCAGCAGCCGATCGGACCTGGTCGAGCAGTACTTC. The full variable domain, with the rest looked up from reference TRBV28 and TRBJ2-7, is DVKVTQSSRYLVKRTGEKVFLECVQDMDHENMFWYRQDPGLGLRLIYFSYDVKMKEKGDIPEGYSVSREKKERFSLILESASTNQTSMYLCASSRSDLVEQYFGPGTRLTVT.

In regard to this clonotype: This may come from a read error, since a much larger clone is one base off. The rearrangement uses TRBV19 and TRBJ2-2; possible D gene TRBD2, 5 bases. Looked up from germline, CDR1 is LNHDA and CDR2 is SQIVND (reference sequence). The CDR3 runs 15 residues. The CDR3 reads CASITRDTNTGELLF. DNA of the CDR3: TGTGCCAGTATTACCCGAGATACAAACACCGGGGAGCTGCTTTTT.

This rearrangement joins TRBV20-1 to TRBJ1-3; TRBD1 matches 7 bases. The V gene end was trimmed by 1 base and the J gene end by 3 bases; junction bases not matched to a gene: 18. This CDR3 has 19 residues. Germline V CDR1 and CDR2: DFQATT, SNEGSKA (reference sequence). CDR3 sequence reads: CSARGLDRVPGLSGNTIYF. The CDR3 DNA reads as TGCAGTGCTAGAGGACTCGACAGGGTGCCAGGTTTGAGTGGAAACACCATATATTTT.

The chain recombines TRBV30 with TRBJ2-6, with D possibly being TRBD2 (5 bases). The germline V and J ends were trimmed by 4 bases and 0 bases, with 7 bases remaining between them. Germline lookup yields CDR1 GTSNPN and CDR2 SVGIG (reference sequence). The CDR3 has 14 residues. CDR3 residues: CAWMGSSGANVLTF. The CDR3 DNA reads as TGTGCCTGGATGGGGAGCTCTGGGGCCAACGTCCTGACTTTC.